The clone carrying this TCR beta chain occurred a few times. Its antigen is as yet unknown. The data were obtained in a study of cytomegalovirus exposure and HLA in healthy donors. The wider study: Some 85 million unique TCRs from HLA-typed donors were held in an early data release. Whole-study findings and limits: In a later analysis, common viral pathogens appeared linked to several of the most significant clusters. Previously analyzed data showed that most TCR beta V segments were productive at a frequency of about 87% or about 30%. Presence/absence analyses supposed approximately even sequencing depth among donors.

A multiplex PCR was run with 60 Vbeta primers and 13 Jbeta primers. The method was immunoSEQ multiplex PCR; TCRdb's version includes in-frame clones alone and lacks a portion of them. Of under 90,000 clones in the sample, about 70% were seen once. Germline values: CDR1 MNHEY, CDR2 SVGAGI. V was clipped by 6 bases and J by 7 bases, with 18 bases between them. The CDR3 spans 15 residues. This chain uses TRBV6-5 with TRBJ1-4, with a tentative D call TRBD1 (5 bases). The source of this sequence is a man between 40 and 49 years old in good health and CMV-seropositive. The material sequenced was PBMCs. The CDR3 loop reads CASRPGGELGEKLFF. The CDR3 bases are TGTGCCAGCAGACCCGGGGGGGAACTAGGTGAAAAACTGTTTTTT.